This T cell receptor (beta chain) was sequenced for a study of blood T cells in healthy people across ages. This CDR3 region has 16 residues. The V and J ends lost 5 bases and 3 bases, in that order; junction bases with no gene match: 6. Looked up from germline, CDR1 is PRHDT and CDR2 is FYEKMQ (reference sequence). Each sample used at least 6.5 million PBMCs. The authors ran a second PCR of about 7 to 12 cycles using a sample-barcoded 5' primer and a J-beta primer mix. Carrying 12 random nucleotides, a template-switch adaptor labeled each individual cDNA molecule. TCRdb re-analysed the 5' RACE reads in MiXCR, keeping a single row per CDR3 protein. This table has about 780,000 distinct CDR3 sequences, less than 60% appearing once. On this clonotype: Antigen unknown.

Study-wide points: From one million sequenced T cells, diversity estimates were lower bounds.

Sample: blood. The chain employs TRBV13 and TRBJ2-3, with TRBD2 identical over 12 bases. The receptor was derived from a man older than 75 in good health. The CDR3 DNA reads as TGTGCCAGCAGCCTATGGACTAGCGGGGAAACAGATACGCAGTATTTT. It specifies CASSLWTSGETDTQYF.